This T cell receptor beta chain stems from a study of response to subunit inactivated influenza vaccine. Broader study findings: Every seasonal influenza vaccination brings in few new T cells, the authors suggested.

Worth noting for this clonotype: The antigen is not known.

V gave up 1 base and J gave up 13 bases, with 11 bases separating them. The CDR3 has 13 amino acids. Germline-derived CDR1 and CDR2 are MNHNS and SASEGT. TCRdb passed the RT-PCR reads through MiXCR, listing each CDR3 protein once. The sample contains 500,000 to 550,000 distinct CDR3 sequences, less than 7.5% of which appear only once. Sequencing was performed on PBMCs from blood, taken less than 30 months after vaccination. This chain connects TRBV6-1 to TRBJ1-6, with D unresolved. The sequence derives from a man between 50 and 75 years old who received an inactivated influenza vaccine. The CDR3 region is CASSEGFGSPLHF. CDR3 DNA: TGTGCCAGCAGTGAAGGATTTGGTTCCCCCCTCCACTTT.